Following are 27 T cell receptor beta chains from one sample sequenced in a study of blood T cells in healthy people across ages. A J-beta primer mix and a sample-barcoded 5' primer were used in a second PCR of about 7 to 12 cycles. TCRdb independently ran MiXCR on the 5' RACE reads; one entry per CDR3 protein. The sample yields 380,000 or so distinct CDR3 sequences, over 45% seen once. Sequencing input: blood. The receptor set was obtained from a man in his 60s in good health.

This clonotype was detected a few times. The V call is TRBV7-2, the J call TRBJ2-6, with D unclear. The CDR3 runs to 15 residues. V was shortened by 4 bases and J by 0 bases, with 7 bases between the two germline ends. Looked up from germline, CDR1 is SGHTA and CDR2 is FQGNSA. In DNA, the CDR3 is TGTGCCAGCAGCTCGGACCCCTCTGGGGCCAACGTCCTGACTTTC. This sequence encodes CASSSDPSGANVLTF. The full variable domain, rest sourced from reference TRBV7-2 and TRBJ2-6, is GAGVSQSPSNKVTEKGKDVELRCDPISGHTALYWYRQSLGQGLEFLIYFQGNSAPDKSGLPSDRFSAERTGGSVSTLTIQRTQQEDSAVYLCASSSDPSGANVLTFGAGSRLTVL.

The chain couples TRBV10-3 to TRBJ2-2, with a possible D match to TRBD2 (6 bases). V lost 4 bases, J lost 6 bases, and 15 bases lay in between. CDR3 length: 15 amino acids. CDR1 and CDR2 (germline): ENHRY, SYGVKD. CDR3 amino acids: CAISGASAPSGELFF. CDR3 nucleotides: TGTGCCATCAGTGGGGCTAGCGCCCCTTCCGGGGAGCTGTTTTTT.

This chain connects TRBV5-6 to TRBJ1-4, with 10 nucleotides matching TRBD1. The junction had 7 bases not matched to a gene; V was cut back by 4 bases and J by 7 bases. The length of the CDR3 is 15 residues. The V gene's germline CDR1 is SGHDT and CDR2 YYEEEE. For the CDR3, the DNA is TGTGCCAGCAGCATGTATGGGGACAGGGGTGAAAAACTGTTTTTT. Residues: CASSMYGDRGEKLFF.

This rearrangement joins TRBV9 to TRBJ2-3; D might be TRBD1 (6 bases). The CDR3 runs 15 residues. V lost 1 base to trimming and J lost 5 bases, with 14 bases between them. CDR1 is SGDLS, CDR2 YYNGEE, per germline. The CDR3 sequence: CASSVSGAEGDTQYF. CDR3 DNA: TGTGCCAGCAGCGTATCAGGGGCCGAGGGAGATACGCAGTATTTT.

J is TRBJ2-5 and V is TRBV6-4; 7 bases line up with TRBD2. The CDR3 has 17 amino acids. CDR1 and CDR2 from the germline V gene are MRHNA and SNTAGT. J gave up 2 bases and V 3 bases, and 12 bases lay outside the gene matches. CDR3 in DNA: TGTGCCAGCAGTGAGGGGATTTACGGGACTATGCAAGAGACCCAGTACTTC. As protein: CASSEGIYGTMQETQYF.

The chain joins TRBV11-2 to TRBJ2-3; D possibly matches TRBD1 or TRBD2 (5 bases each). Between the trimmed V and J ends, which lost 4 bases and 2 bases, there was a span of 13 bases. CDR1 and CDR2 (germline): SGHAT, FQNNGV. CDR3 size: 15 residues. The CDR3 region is CASSSTGTNTDTQYF. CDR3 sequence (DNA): TGTGCCAGCAGCTCCACCGGGACCAACACAGATACGCAGTATTTT. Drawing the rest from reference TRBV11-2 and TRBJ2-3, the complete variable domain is EAGVAQSPRYKIIEKRQSVAFWCNPISGHATLYWYQQILGQGPKLLIQFQNNGVVDDSQLPKDRFSAERLKGVDSTLKIQPAKLEDSAVYLCASSSTGTNTDTQYFGPGTRLTVL.

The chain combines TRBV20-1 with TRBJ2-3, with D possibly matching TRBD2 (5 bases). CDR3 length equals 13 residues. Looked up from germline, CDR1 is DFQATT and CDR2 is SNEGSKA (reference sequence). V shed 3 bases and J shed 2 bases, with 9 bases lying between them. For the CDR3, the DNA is TGCAGTGCTAGTCCCGGGAACACAGATACGCAGTATTTT. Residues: CSASPGNTDTQYF.

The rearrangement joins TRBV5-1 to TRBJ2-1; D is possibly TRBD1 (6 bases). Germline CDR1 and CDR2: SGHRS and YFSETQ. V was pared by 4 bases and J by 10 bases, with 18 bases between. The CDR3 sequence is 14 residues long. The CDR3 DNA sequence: TGCGCCAGCAGCCCTGGACAGCTCTCCTACGAGCAGTTCTTC. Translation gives CASSPGQLSYEQFF.

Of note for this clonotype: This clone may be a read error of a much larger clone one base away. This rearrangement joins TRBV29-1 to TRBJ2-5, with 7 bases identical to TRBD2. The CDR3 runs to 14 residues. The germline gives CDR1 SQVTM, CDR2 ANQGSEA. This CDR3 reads CSVRNTGGGETRYF. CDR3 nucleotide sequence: TGCAGCGTCCGCAATACGGGGGGAGGAGAGACCCGGTACTTC. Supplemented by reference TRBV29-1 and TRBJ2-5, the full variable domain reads SAVISQKPSRDICQRGTSLTIQCQVDSQVTMMFWYRQQPGQSLTLIATANQGSEATYESGFVIDKFPISRPNLTFSTLTVSNMSPEDSSIYLCSVRNTGGGETRYFGPGTRLLVL.

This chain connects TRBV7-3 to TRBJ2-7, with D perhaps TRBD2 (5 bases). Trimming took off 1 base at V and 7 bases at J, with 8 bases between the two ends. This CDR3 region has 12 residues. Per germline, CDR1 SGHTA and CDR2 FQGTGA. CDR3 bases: TGTGCCAGCAGCTTAATGAGCGGAGAGCAGTACTTC. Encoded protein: CASSLMSGEQYF.

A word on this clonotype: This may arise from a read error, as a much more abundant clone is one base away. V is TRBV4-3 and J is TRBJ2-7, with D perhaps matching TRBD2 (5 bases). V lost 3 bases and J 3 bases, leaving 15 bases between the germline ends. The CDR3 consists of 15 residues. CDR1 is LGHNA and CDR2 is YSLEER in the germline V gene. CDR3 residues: CASSQELVTHYEQYF. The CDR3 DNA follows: TGCGCCAGCAGCCAGGAACTAGTCACCCACTACGAGCAGTACTTC.

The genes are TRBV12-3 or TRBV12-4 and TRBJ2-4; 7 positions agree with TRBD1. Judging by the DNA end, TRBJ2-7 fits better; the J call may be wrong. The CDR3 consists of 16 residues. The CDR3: CASTNNRGRGSYEQYF. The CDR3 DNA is TGTGCCAGCACCAATAACAGGGGCAGGGGATCCTACGAGCAGTACTTC.

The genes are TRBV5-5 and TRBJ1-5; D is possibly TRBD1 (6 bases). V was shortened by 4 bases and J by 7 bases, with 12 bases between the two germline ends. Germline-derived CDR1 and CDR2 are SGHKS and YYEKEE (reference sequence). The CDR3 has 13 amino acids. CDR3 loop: CASSVLQGQPQHF. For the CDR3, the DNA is TGTGCCAGCAGCGTTCTACAGGGACAGCCCCAGCATTTT.

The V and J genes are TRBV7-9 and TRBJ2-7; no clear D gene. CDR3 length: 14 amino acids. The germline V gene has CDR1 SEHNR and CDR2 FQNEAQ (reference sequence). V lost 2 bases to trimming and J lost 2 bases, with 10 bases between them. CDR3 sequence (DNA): TGTGCCAGCAGCTTAATCGGTCTCCCCTACGAGCAGTACTTC. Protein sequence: CASSLIGLPYEQYF.

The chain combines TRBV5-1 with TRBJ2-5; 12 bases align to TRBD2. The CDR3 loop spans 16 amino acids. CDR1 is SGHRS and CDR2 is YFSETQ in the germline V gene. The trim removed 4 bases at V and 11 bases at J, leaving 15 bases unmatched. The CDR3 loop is CASSLTTSGSGNEQYF. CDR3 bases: TGCGCCAGCAGCCTCACGACTAGCGGGAGTGGCAATGAGCAGTACTTC.

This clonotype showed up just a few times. CDR3 coding DNA: TGCAGTGCTAGAATGGAAAGGGGCCAAGAGACCCAGTACTTC. Translated, it gives CSARMERGQETQYF. The chain couples TRBV20-1 to TRBJ2-5; tentative D call: TRBD1 (5 bases). The CDR3 consists of 14 residues. Germline V gene data show CDR1 as DFQATT and CDR2 as SNEGSKA (reference sequence). The V end lost 2 bases, the J end lost 1 base, and 11 bases lay between the germline ends.

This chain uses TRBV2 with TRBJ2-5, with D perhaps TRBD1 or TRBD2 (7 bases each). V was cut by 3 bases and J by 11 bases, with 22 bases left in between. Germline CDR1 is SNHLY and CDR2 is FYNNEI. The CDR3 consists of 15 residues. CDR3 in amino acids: CASSDTGVRGGEQYF. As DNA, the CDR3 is TGTGCCAGCAGTGATACAGGGGTTAGGGGGGGTGAGCAGTACTTC.

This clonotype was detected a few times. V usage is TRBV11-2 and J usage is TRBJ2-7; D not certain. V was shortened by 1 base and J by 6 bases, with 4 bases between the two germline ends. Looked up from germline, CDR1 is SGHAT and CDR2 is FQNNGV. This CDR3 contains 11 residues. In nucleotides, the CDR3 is TGTGCCAGCAGCTTAGTCCTCGAGCAGTACTTC. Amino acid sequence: CASSLVLEQYF.

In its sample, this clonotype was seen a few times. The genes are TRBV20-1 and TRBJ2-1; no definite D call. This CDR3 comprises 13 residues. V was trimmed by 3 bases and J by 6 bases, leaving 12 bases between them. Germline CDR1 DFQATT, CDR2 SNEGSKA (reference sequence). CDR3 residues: CSASPNSPNEQFF. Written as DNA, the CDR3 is TGCAGTGCTAGTCCTAACAGCCCCAATGAGCAGTTCTTC.

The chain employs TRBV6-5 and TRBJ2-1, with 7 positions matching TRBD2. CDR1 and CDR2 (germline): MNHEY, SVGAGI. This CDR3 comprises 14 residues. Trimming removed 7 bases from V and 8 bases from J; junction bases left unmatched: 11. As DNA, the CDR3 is TGTGCCAGCACTCCGCGTGGGGGGGGTCATGAGCAGTTCTTC. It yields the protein CASTPRGGGHEQFF.

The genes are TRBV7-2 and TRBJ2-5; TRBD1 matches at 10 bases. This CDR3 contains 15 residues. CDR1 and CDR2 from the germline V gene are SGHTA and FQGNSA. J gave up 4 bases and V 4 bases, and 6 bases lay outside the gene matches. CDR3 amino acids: CASSSSRQGAETQYF. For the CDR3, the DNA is TGTGCCAGCAGCTCTTCGAGACAGGGGGCAGAGACCCAGTACTTC. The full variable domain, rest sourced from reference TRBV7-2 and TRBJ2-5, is GAGVSQSPSNKVTEKGKDVELRCDPISGHTALYWYRQSLGQGLEFLIYFQGNSAPDKSGLPSDRFSAERTGGSVSTLTIQRTQQEDSAVYLCASSSSRQGAETQYFGPGTRLLVL.

DNA of the CDR3: TGTGCCAGCAGCTTTCCGGACGGGGTAGATACGCAGTATTTT. Protein: CASSFPDGVDTQYF. The V call is TRBV7-2, the J call TRBJ2-3; perhaps TRBD2 as D (5 bases). V lost 3 bases and J 5 bases, leaving 12 bases between the germline ends. Per germline, CDR1 SGHTA and CDR2 FQGNSA. This CDR3 has 14 amino acids.

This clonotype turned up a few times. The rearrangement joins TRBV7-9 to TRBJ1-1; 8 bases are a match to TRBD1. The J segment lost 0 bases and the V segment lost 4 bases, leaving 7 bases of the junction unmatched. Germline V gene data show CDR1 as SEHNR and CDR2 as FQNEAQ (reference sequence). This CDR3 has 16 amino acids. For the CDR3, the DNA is TGTGCCAGCAGCTCCGGACAGGGCGTCATGAACACTGAAGCTTTCTTT. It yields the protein CASSSGQGVMNTEAFF.

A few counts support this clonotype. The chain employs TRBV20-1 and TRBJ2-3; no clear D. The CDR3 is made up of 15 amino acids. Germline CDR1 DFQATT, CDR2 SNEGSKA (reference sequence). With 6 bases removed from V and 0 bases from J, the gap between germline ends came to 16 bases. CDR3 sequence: CSARPSATSTDTQYF. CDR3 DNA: TGCAGTGCGCGCCCCTCGGCGACCAGCACAGATACGCAGTATTTT.

The CDR3 DNA reads TGTGCCTGGAGCGGAGCTTCCCAAGAGACCCAGTACTTC. This sequence encodes CAWSGASQETQYF. The chain couples TRBV30 to TRBJ2-5; unclear D gene. The germline gives CDR1 GTSNPN, CDR2 SVGIG (reference sequence). V lost 3 bases, J lost 1 base, and 9 bases lay in between. The CDR3 contains 13 residues.

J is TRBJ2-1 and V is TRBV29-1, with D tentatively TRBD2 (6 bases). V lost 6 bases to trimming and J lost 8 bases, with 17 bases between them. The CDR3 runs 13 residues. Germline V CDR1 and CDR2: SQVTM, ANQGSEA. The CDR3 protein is CSVRLVGDHEQFF. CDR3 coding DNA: TGCAGCGTACGACTAGTGGGGGATCATGAGCAGTTCTTC.

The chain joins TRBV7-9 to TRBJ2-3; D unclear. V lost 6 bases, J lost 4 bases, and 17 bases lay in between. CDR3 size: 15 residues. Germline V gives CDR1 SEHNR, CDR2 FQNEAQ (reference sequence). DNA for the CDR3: TGTGCCAGCAGTCTCCCCCGTCCTTACTCAGATACGCAGTATTTT. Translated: CASSLPRPYSDTQYF.